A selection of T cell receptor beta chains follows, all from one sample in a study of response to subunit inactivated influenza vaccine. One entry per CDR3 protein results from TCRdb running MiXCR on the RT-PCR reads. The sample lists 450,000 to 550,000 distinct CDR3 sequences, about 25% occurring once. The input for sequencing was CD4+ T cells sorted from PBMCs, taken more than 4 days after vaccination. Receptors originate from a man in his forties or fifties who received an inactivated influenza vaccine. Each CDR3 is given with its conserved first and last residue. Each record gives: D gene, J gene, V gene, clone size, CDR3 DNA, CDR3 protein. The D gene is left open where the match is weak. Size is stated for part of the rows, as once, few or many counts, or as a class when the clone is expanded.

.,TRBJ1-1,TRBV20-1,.,TGCAGTGCTAGGTGGGGGGGAAAGAACACTGAAGCTTTCTTT,CSARWGGKNTEAFF
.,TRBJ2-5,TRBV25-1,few,TGTGCCAGCACCAGTGGGGGGGAGACCCAGTACTTC,CASTSGGETQYF
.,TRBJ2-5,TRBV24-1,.,TGTGCCACCAGTGATTTGTACCAGGGCCAAGAGACCCAGTACTTC,CATSDLYQGQETQYF
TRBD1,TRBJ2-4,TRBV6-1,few,TGTGCCAGCAGGCAAACAGGGGCCCAAGCCAAAAACATTCAGTACTTC,CASRQTGAQAKNIQYF
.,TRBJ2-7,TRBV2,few,TGTGCCAGCAGACGGCTAGACGAGCAGTACTTC,CASRRLDEQYF
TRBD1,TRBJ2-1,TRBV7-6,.,TGTGCCAGCAGCTTAGCGTACAGGGGAAACTACAATGAGCAGTTCTTC,CASSLAYRGNYNEQFF
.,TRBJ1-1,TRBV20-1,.,TGCAGTGCTAGTATAGGGGTAAACACTGAAGCTTTCTTT,CSASIGVNTEAFF
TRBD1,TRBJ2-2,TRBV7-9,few,TGTGCCAGCAGCTACAGGGGGCGCATCACCGGGGAGCTGTTTTTT,CASSYRGRITGELFF
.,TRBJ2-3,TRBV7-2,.,TGTGCCAGCAGCCCTTTGGGGAGGCAGACCCGCACAGATACGCAGTATTTT,CASSPLGRQTRTDTQYF
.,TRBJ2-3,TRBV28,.,TGTGCCAGTAGGGTTAGCGGAGATACGCAGTATTTT,CASRVSGDTQYF
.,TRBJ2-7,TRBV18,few,TGTGCCAGCTCCACAGGGATAACCTACGAGCAGTACTTC,CASSTGITYEQYF